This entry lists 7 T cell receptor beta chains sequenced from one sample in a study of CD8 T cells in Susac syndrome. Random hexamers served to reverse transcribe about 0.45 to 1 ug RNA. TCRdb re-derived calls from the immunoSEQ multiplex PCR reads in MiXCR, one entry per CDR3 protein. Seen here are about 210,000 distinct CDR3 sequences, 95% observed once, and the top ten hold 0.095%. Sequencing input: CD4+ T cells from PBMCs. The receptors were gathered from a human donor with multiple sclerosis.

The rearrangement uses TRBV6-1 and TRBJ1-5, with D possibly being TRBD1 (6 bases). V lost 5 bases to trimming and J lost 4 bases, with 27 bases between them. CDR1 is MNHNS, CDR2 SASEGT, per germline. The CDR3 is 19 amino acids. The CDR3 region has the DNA TGTGCCAGCAGTCCCCACTTGAAAAGAACAGGGACCCTAAATCAGCCCCAGCATTTT. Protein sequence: CASSPHLKRTGTLNQPQHF.

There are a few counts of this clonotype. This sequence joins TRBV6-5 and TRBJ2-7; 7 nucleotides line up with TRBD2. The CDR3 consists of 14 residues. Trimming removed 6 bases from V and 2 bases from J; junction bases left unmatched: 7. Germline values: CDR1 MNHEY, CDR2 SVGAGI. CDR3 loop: CASSTRLATYEQYF. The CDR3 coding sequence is TGTGCCAGCAGCACCCGACTAGCAACCTACGAGCAGTACTTC.

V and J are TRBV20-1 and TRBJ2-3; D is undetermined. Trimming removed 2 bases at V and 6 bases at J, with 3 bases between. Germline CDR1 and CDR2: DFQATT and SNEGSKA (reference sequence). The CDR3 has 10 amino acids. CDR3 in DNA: TGCAGTGCTAGAATGGATACGCAGTATTTT. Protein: CSARMDTQYF.

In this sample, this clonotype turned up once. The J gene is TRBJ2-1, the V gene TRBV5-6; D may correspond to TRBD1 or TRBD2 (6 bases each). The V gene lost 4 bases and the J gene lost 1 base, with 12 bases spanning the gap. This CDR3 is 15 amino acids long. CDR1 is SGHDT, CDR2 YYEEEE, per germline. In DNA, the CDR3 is TGTGCCAGCAGCGGGGCGGGACAATCCTACAATGAGCAGTTCTTC. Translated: CASSGAGQSYNEQFF.

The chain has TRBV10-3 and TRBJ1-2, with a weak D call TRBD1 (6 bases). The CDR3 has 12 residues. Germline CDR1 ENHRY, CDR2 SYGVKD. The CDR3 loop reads CVPRTEDYGYTF. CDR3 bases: TGTGTACCCAGGACAGAGGACTATGGCTACACCTTC.

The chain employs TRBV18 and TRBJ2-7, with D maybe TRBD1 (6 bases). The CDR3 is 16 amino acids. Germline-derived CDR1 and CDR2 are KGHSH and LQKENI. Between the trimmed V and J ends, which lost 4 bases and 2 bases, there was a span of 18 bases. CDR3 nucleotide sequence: TGTGCCAGCTCACGTCTTCCGGGACACGCGACCTACGAGCAGTACTTC. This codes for CASSRLPGHATYEQYF. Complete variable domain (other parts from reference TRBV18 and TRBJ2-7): NAGVMQNPRHLVRRRGQEARLRCSPMKGHSHVYWYRQLPEEGLKFMVYLQKENIIDESGMPKERFSAEFPKEGPSILRIQQVVRGDSAAYFCASSRLPGHATYEQYFGPGTRLTVT.

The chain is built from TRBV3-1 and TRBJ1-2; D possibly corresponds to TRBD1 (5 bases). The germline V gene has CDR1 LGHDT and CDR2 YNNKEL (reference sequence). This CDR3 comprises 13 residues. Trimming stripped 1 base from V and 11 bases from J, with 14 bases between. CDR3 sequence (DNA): TGTGCCAGCAGCCAAGGGCAGGGTTTGTGGTACACCTTC. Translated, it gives CASSQGQGLWYTF.